The present T cell receptor (beta chain) was sequenced within a study of T cells in Graves' hyperthyroidism and ophthalmopathy. Researchers amplified the TCR beta CDR3 regions from RNA transcripts. The HTBI primer set drove a first-round RT-PCR of the TCR CDR3. TCRdb passed the multiplex PCR reads through MiXCR, listing each CDR3 protein once. The sample has some 500,000 distinct CDR3 sequences, approximately 14% seen once. The germline V and J ends were trimmed by 0 bases and 1 base, with 4 bases remaining between them. The CDR3 contains 13 residues. In germline, CDR1 is PRHDT, CDR2 FYEKMQ (reference sequence).

This sequence was found in a woman aged 18-29 years with Graves' hyperthyroidism. The sequenced sample was blood. The rearrangement joins TRBV13 to TRBJ2-7; D uncertain. The chain's CDR3 is CASSLGRSYEQYV. The CDR3 DNA sequence: TGTGCCAGCAGCTTAGGCAGATCCTACGAGCAGTACGTC.